The 13 T cell receptor beta chains below were found in one sample sequenced in a study of T cells after posttransplantation cyclophosphamide. TCRdb's table, derived via immunoSEQ multiplex PCR, lists solely in-frame clones and lacks some. Altogether about 16,000 clones are present, 94% being singletons, with the ten largest covering around 0.26%. Cells defined as naive were viable CD3+CD4+ or CD3+CD8+ and CCR7+CD45RA+CD45RO-CD95-CD27+CD28+. Source material: naive CD4+ T cells sorted from blood. These receptors all stem from a woman in her forties or fifties in good health and a related stem cell transplant donor.

V usage is TRBV4-1 and J usage is TRBJ2-3, with 11 bases aligning to TRBD2. V shed 4 bases, J shed 0 bases, and the junction held 9 bases outside the gene matches. The length of the CDR3 is 18 residues. Germline assignment: CDR1 MGHRA and CDR2 YSYEKL. The CDR3 spells CASSLFSGRAPSTDTQYF. In DNA form, the CDR3 reads TGCGCCAGCAGCCTTTTTAGCGGGAGGGCCCCTAGCACAGATACGCAGTATTTT.

The chain joins TRBV7-2 to TRBJ2-1, with D tentatively TRBD1 (6 bases). The CDR3 is made up of 15 amino acids. Germline values: CDR1 SGHTA, CDR2 FQGNSA. The V end lost 4 bases, the J end lost 4 bases, and 14 bases lay between the germline ends. CDR3 protein: CASSSLQGGYNEQFF. Written as DNA, the CDR3 is TGTGCCAGCAGCTCTCTACAGGGCGGGTACAATGAGCAGTTCTTC.

The V and J genes are TRBV6-5 and TRBJ1-1, with D possibly matching TRBD1 (5 bases). The CDR3 totals 11 residues. Germline CDR1 and CDR2: MNHEY and SVGAGI. Trimming removed 4 bases at V and 11 bases at J, with 11 bases between. CDR3 sequence (DNA): TGTGCCAGCAGTTCTCAGGGTTCGGCTTTCTTT. It is translated as CASSSQGSAFF.

This rearrangement joins TRBV5-6 to TRBJ1-1; 7 positions match TRBD1. Looked up from germline, CDR1 is SGHDT and CDR2 is YYEEEE. This CDR3 comprises 13 residues. The J segment lost 8 bases and the V segment lost 3 bases, leaving 7 bases of the junction unmatched. CDR3 sequence (DNA): TGTGCCAGCAGCTCTCACAGGGGCCCAGAAGCTTTCTTT. Its protein product is CASSSHRGPEAFF.

V gene TRBV11-3 combines with J gene TRBJ2-1; no definite D call. V shed 2 bases and J shed 6 bases, with 17 bases lying between them. Per the germline V gene, CDR1 is SGHNT and CDR2 is YENEEA. CDR3 length equals 16 residues. The CDR3 loop reads CASSLPSAEITNEQFF. In DNA form, the CDR3 reads TGTGCCAGCAGCTTACCGTCGGCGGAAATCACCAATGAGCAGTTCTTC.

The gene calls are TRBV28 and TRBJ1-1; 12 bases are a match to TRBD1. The CDR3 is 15 amino acids. Per the germline V gene, CDR1 is MDHEN and CDR2 is SYDVKM. V lost 9 bases, J lost 0 bases, and 5 bases stayed unmatched. The chain's CDR3 is CASGTGGLMNTEAFF. The CDR3 region has the DNA TGTGCCAGTGGGACAGGGGGCCTCATGAACACTGAAGCTTTCTTT.

The rearrangement uses TRBV6-1 and TRBJ2-1; the D is unclear. Germline values: CDR1 MNHNS, CDR2 SASEGT. The V end lost 4 bases, the J end lost 7 bases, and 8 bases lay between the germline ends. This CDR3 is 12 amino acids long. For the CDR3, the DNA is TGTGCCAGCAGTGTAGATCGGAATGAGCAGTTCTTC. Translated, it gives CASSVDRNEQFF.

The chain uses TRBV5-4 and TRBJ1-5, with D tentatively TRBD1 (5 bases). In germline, CDR1 is SGHNT, CDR2 YYREEE (reference sequence). V gave up 4 bases and J gave up 4 bases, with 18 bases separating them. The CDR3 runs to 16 residues. CDR3 sequence: CASSLSRWGGNQPQHF. CDR3 DNA: TGTGCCAGCAGCCTAAGCAGATGGGGCGGAAATCAGCCCCAGCATTTT.

Written as DNA, the CDR3 is TGTGCCAGCTCACCTCGGGGAAACACAGATACGCAGTATTTT. It specifies CASSPRGNTDTQYF. The chain carries TRBV18 and TRBJ2-3; D possibly corresponds to TRBD2 (5 bases). Germline V gene lookup returns CDR1 KGHSH and CDR2 LQKENI. Trimming stripped 3 bases from V and 2 bases from J, with 9 bases between. This CDR3 is 14 amino acids long.

This sequence joins TRBV19 and TRBJ2-5, with no clear D. Gene TRBJ2-7 matches the end of the DNA better, so the J call may be wrong. This CDR3 has 14 residues. CDR1 and CDR2 (germline): LNHDA, SQIVND (reference sequence). CDR3 DNA: TGTGCCAGTAGTATAAGAGTCTTCCGCTACGAGCAGTACTTC. This encodes CASSIRVFRYEQYF.

The chain joins TRBV11-2 to TRBJ1-2; D remains ambiguous. The CDR3 contains 12 residues. Between the trimmed V and J ends, which lost 4 bases and 6 bases, there was a span of 9 bases. Germline lookup yields CDR1 SGHAT and CDR2 FQNNGV. In DNA, the CDR3 is TGTGCCAGCAGCTCCACTCGGGATGGCTACACCTTC. Translating it yields CASSSTRDGYTF.

This chain links TRBV5-1 with TRBJ1-4; 11 bases line up with TRBD1. CDR3 length: 14 amino acids. The V segment lost 0 bases and the J segment 10 bases; nucleotides outside the gene matches: 2. Looked up from germline, CDR1 is SGHRS and CDR2 is YFSETQ. The CDR3 protein is CASSLEGQGGKLFF. The CDR3 DNA reads TGCGCCAGCAGCTTGGAGGGACAGGGGGGAAAACTGTTTTTT.

This CDR3 is CASSLVANQPQHF. The CDR3, as DNA: TGTGCCAGCAGCTTAGTAGCCAATCAGCCCCAGCATTTT. V and J are TRBV7-6 and TRBJ1-5; D gene ambiguous. This CDR3 contains 13 residues. The germline V and J ends were trimmed by 1 base and 3 bases, with 4 bases remaining between them. In germline, CDR1 is SGHVS, CDR2 FNYEAQ.